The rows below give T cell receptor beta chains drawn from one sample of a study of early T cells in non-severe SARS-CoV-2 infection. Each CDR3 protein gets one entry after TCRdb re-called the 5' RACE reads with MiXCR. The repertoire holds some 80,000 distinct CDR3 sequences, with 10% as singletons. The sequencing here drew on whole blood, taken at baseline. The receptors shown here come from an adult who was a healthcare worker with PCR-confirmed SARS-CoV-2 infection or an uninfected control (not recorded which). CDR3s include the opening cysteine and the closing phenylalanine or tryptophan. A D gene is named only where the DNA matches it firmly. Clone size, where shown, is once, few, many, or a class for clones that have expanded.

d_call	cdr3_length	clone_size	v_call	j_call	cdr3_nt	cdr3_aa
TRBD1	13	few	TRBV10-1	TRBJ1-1	TGCGCCCTGGACAGGGGGCTTGGCACTGAAGCTTTCTTT	CALDRGLGTEAFF
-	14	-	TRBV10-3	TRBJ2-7	TGTGCCATCAGCGATTACCAGAGCTCCTACGAGCAGTACTTC	CAISDYQSSYEQYF
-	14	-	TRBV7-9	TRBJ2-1	TGTGCCAGCAGCCCAAGCCCGTCCTACAATGAGCAGTTCTTC	CASSPSPSYNEQFF
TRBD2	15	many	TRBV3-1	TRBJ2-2	TGTGCCACCTCCGGGACTAGCGGGAAGACCGGGGAGCTGTTTTTT	CATSGTSGKTGELFF
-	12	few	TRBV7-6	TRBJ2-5	TGTGCCAGCAGCTCCCACCAAGAGACCCAGTACTTC	CASSSHQETQYF
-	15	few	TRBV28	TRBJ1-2	TGTGCCAGCAGTTTGGGCACGGGTCTGGGCTATGGCTACACCTTC	CASSLGTGLGYGYTF
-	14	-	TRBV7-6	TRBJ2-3	TGTGCCAGCAGCTTCCGGGACTTCACAGATACGCAGTATTTT	CASSFRDFTDTQYF
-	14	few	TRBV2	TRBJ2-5	TGTGCCAGCAGTGAAAGTAGGGGAGGACAGACCCAGTACTTC	CASSESRGGQTQYF
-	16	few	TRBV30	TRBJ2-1	TGTGCCTGGGATTGGGGGGCCAAGGGTAGTCCCTTGGCTCCGTTCTTC	CAWDWGAKGSPLAPFF
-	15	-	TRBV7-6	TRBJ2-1	TGTGCCAGCAGCCTCTCGAGCCACACAGGGAATGAGCAGTTCTTC	CASSLSSHTGNEQFF
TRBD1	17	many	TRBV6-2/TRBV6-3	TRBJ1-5	TGTGCCAGCAGTTACTCGCTCAAAGGACAGGCCCGTCAGCCCCAGCATTTT	CASSYSLKGQARQPQHF
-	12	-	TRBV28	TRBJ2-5	TGTGCCAGCAGGGGTCTTCGAGAGACCCAGTACTTC	CASRGLRETQYF
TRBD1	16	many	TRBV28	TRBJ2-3	TGTGCCAGCAGTCTTTACCGGACAGGGGTCACAGATACGCAGTATTTT	CASSLYRTGVTDTQYF
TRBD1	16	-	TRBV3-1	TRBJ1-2	TGTGCCAGCAGCCCCTCGACAGGGGGCGACACCGGCGGCTACACCTTC	CASSPSTGGDTGGYTF
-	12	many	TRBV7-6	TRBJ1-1	TGTGCCAGCAGCTTACGGGGCCAGAAAGCTTTCTTT	CASSLRGQKAFF
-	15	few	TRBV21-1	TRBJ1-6	TGTGCCAGCAGCCCGCGGACCTCCTATAATTCACCCCTCCACTTT	CASSPRTSYNSPLHF
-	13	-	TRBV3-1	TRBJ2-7	TGTGTCAGCAGCCCATCGAATGGCTACGAGCAGTACTTC	CVSSPSNGYEQYF
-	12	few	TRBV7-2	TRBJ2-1	TGTGCCAGCAGCTTAATGGACAATGAGCAGTTCTTC	CASSLMDNEQFF
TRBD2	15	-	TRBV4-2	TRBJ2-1	TGTGCCAGCAGCCAGACTAGCGGGCTTTCGGATGAGCAGTTCTTC	CASSQTSGLSDEQFF
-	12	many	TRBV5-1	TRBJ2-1	TGCGCCAGCAGCTTGCCGGGGGATGAGCAGTTCTTC	CASSLPGDEQFF
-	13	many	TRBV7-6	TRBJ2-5	TGTGCCAGCAGCTTAGTCTTTGGAGAGACCCAGTACTTC	CASSLVFGETQYF
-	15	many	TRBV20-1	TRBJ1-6	TGCAGTGCTAGTTTTAGGTCCCGGTATAATTCACCCCTCCACTTT	CSASFRSRYNSPLHF
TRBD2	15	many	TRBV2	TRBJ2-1	TGTGCCAGCACTGAGACTAGCGGGTCCTACAATGAGCAGTTCTTC	CASTETSGSYNEQFF
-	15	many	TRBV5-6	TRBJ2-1	TGTGCCAGCAGCTTGAGAGGGGTGGTTTTGAATGAGCAGTTCTTC	CASSLRGVVLNEQFF
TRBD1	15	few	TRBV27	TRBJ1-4	TGTGCCAGCAGTTTCGGACAGGCGGATAATGAAAAACTGTTTTTT	CASSFGQADNEKLFF
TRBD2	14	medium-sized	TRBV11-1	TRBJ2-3	TGTGCCAGCAGCACCGGGACTAGTATCCATACGCAGTATTTT	CASSTGTSIHTQYF
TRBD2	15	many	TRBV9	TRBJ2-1	TGTGCCAGCTCCACAGGGACTAGCGGCTACAATGAGCAGTTCTTC	CASSTGTSGYNEQFF
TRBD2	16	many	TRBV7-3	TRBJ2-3	TGTGCCAGCAGCTTAGGACTAGCGGTTGGTGGAAATACGCAGTATTTT	CASSLGLAVGGNTQYF
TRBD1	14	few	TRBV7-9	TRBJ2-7	TGTGCCAGCAGCCGTAGACAGGGTCACGGCGAGCAGTACTTC	CASSRRQGHGEQYF